The present TCR beta chain was sequenced within a study of T cells in localized non-small cell lung cancer. Whole-study results and caveats: In the blood, greater T cell density corresponded to longer overall survival. Clonality peaked in uninvolved adjacent lung rather than tumor. A median approximately 53 of the top 100 tumor clones appeared in adjacent lung. Because only a single region of the tumor was sequenced, heterogeneity remains possible.

With regard to this clone: No antigen is known for it.

The CDR3 has 16 residues. Germline trimming cut 0 bases from V and 2 bases from J; bases unmatched to any gene: 3. Germline V gene sequence: CDR1 MNHEY, CDR2 SMNVEV (reference sequence). Some clones are missing from TCRdb's copy, which holds only in-frame ones; the method was immunoSEQ multiplex PCR. Altogether 30,000 to 45,000 clones are present, 80% to 90% being singletons, with the ten largest covering less than 3.5%. The sequence was obtained from a woman aged 35-75 years with stage I lung adenocarcinoma. The sample consisted of peripheral blood, taken before any cancer treatment. The chain combines TRBV27 with TRBJ2-3; 9 nucleotides match TRBD2. The CDR3 is CASSLSLAGPTDTQYF. The CDR3 DNA is TGTGCCAGCAGTTTATCTCTAGCGGGACCCACAGATACGCAGTATTTT.